The clone carrying this TCR beta chain was observed a few times. Antigen: not known. Trimming pared 1 base from V and 7 bases from J, leaving 10 bases between. Germline assignment: CDR1 LGHNA and CDR2 YSLEER. The CDR3 covers 14 residues. The data belong to a study of beta chain features in type 1 diabetes. Study outcomes and limitations: Shorter templates may be favored by PCR, equally so in patients and controls. Cells with high TCR expression could be over-represented by cDNA sequencing.

All of the isolated RNA was reverse transcribed, so expressed TCRB transcripts were sequenced. Each sample of naive, central memory or regulatory T cells had, on average, about 3.57 million reads. The assay was immunoSEQ multiplex PCR, and TCRdb's table has in-frame clones only and misses some. The profile shows under 400,000 clones, 14% of them singletons. The chain is built from TRBV4-3 and TRBJ1-4, with D hard to call. The sequencing input was central memory CD4+ T cells from blood. The receptor was isolated from a man aged 30 to 45 in good health. The CDR3 loop reads CASSQGKLSEKLFF. The CDR3 region has the DNA TGCGCCAGCAGCCAAGGAAAACTTAGTGAAAAACTGTTTTTT.